This record looks at one T cell receptor beta chain sequence and its context. Its antigen is undetermined. The data are from a study of STAT5B mutations in CD4+ large granular lymphocyte leukemia. Only in-frame clones appear in the TCRdb table, and some are missing; sequencing was by immunoSEQ multiplex PCR. Here the sample spans under 35,000 clones, around 66% being singletons. General study findings and limits: Compared with healthy controls (2/35), patient top clones favored TRBV06 (8/27).

Trimming removed 3 bases from V and 0 bases from J; junction bases left unmatched: 9. The CDR3 is made up of 19 amino acids. Germline V gene sequence: CDR1 SGHRS, CDR2 YFSETQ. The origin of this receptor is a human donor in good health. The material sequenced was CD4+ T cells from blood buffy coats. The chain joins TRBV5-1 to TRBJ2-6; 10 bases match TRBD1. CDR3 loop: CASSWSAGQGSSGANVLTF. CDR3 nucleotide sequence: TGCGCCAGCAGCTGGAGTGCGGGACAGGGGAGCTCTGGGGCCAACGTCCTGACTTTC.